A selection of T cell receptor beta chains follows, all from one sample in a study of OX40 agonist ivuxolimab in advanced cancers. Generated by immunoSEQ multiplex PCR, the TCRdb table keeps only in-frame clones and is missing some. This sample carries 43,000 or so clones, roughly 88% of them seen once, and the ten largest clones take 13%. Sample: CD4+ or CD8+ T cells sorted from blood, taken in a trial of the OX40 agonist ivuxolimab. Receptors were obtained from an adult with an advanced solid tumor such as melanoma, head and neck, liver or kidney cancer. The CDR3 runs from the conserved cysteine through the conserved F or W. A D gene is named only where the DNA matches it firmly. Clone size, where shown, is once, few, many, or a class for clones that have expanded.

>TRBJ2-1|once|TRBV18|TRBD1
TGTGCCAGCTCACCAAGACAGGGGGCGCTCGACAATGAGCAGTTCTTC
CASSPRQGALDNEQFF
>TRBJ2-7|NA|TRBV2|NA
TGTGCCAGCAGTCACGAGGGCTACGAGCAGTACTTC
CASSHEGYEQYF
>TRBJ1-5|few|TRBV10-2|TRBD1
TGCGCCACCAGGGACAGGGGAATGCGACCCCAGCATTTT
CATRDRGMRPQHF
>TRBJ2-1|NA|TRBV27|TRBD2
TGTGCCAGCAGTATACCGGGACTAGCGGCCCTCTCCTACAATGAGCAGTTCTTC
CASSIPGLAALSYNEQFF
>TRBJ2-3|NA|TRBV29-1|NA
TGCAGCGTTGCCGAGTATTCTAGCACAGATACGCAGTATTTT
CSVAEYSSTDTQYF
>TRBJ1-5|NA|TRBV5-5|NA
TGTGCCAGCAGCAAGGAAAAGGGTGGTGGGGATCAGCCCCAGCATTTT
CASSKEKGGGDQPQHF
>TRBJ1-5|NA|TRBV28|NA
TGTGCCAGCAGTCCCCTCGCGATCTTTAACCCCCAGCCCCAGCATTTT
CASSPLAIFNPQPQHF
>TRBJ2-7|NA|TRBV28|NA
TGTGCCAGCAGTTTATTTCCGGGGAACCACGAGCAGTACTTC
CASSLFPGNHEQYF
>TRBJ2-5|NA|TRBV6-1|NA
TGTGCCAGCAGTGGACACCTTGGGGGTTACTTC
CASSGHLGGYF
>TRBJ2-7|NA|TRBV9|TRBD1
TGTGCCAGCAGCGTAGGCGGGACAGGGACCTACGAGCAGTACTTC
CASSVGGTGTYEQYF
>TRBJ2-1|NA|TRBV2|NA
TGTGCCAGCACCTCGCCCCCCGTCGGTGAGCAGTTCTTC
CASTSPPVGEQFF
>TRBJ2-1|NA|TRBV9|NA
TGTGCCAGCAGCGTCGCTCCGAGCTCCTACAATGAGCAGTTCTTC
CASSVAPSSYNEQFF
>TRBJ1-5|NA|TRBV4-1|NA
TGCGCCAGCAGCCAACCAGGATTGGGGCCCAATCAGCCCCAGCATTTT
CASSQPGLGPNQPQHF
>TRBJ2-5|NA|TRBV6-1|TRBD2
TGTGCCAGCAGTGAAAGCGGACTAGTCCTAGAGACCCAGTACTTC
CASSESGLVLETQYF
>TRBJ2-1|NA|TRBV10-3|TRBD1
TGTGCCAACGCAGGACAGGGGGCAGGTGAGCAGTTCTTC
CANAGQGAGEQFF
>TRBJ2-7|NA|TRBV7-9|NA
TGTGCCAGCAGCTTAGGAGGGGGTTACGAGCAGTACTTC
CASSLGGGYEQYF
>TRBJ2-1|NA|TRBV19|NA
TGTGCCAGTTCCAGGGGTTTCTCCTACAATGAGCAGTTCTTC
CASSRGFSYNEQFF
>TRBJ1-2|NA|TRBV19|TRBD1
TGTGCCAGTAGTTCTGACAGGGGGCAGAGTGGCTACACCTTC
CASSSDRGQSGYTF
>TRBJ1-4|once|TRBV27|NA
TGTGCCAGCAGTCCCCGGGACAACGAAAAACTGTTTTTT
CASSPRDNEKLFF
>TRBJ2-2|NA|TRBV5-4|TRBD2
TGTGCCAGCAGCTTCGGACTAGCAACAAACACCGGGGAGCTGTTTTTT
CASSFGLATNTGELFF
>TRBJ2-3|NA|TRBV5-1|NA
TGCGCCAGCAGTCCTCTAGCCTCCAACACAGATACGCAGTATTTT
CASSPLASNTDTQYF
>TRBJ1-1|NA|TRBV18|NA
TGTGCCAGCTCATCGACATTGAACACTGAAGCTTTCTTT
CASSSTLNTEAFF
>TRBJ2-7|NA|TRBV5-1|TRBD1
TGCGCCAGCAGCTTGGTCCCGGGACAGGAGTACGAGCAGTACTTC
CASSLVPGQEYEQYF
>TRBJ2-5|NA|TRBV5-4|NA
TGTGCCAGCAGCGGGACACCGATCCAAGAGACCCAGTACTTC
CASSGTPIQETQYF
>TRBJ2-2|NA|TRBV18|NA
TGTGCCAGCTCACCTTTGGGGGCGAGCACCGGGGAGCTGTTTTTT
CASSPLGASTGELFF
>TRBJ2-1|NA|TRBV19|TRBD2
TGTGCCAGTAGTACCCCGGGACTAGCGGGGACCGGGAATGAGCAGTTCTTC
CASSTPGLAGTGNEQFF
>TRBJ1-1|few|TRBV7-3|NA
TGTGCCAGCAGCTTAGCCCTGAACACTGAAGCTTTCTTT
CASSLALNTEAFF
>TRBJ2-7|once|TRBV6-6|TRBD1
TGTGCCAGCAGTTACAGACAGGGGGCGGTAGAGCAGTACTTC
CASSYRQGAVEQYF
>TRBJ1-3|few|TRBV6-5|NA
TGTGCCAGCAGACCAAGCTCTGGAAACACCATATATTTT
CASRPSSGNTIYF
>TRBJ2-1|few|TRBV19|TRBD2
TGTGCCAGTAGTATAAGGGGAGGGCGTCCCTACAATGAGCAGTTCTTC
CASSIRGGRPYNEQFF
>TRBJ2-7|once|TRBV19|TRBD2
TGTGCCAGTAGTATCTCCCGACTAGCGGGAGACAATGGGGAGCAGTACTTC
CASSISRLAGDNGEQYF
>TRBJ1-5|few|TRBV19|NA
TGTGCCAGTAGTTTACGGGGCAATCAGCCCCAGCATTTT
CASSLRGNQPQHF
>TRBJ2-2|NA|TRBV10-3|NA
TGTGCCATCGCAAGGGCGGTCAACACCGGGGAGCTGTTTTTT
CAIARAVNTGELFF
>TRBJ2-1|NA|TRBV6-6|NA
TGTGCCAGCCTCATCAGGAGTGAGCAGTTCTTC
CASLIRSEQFF
>TRBJ2-1|NA|TRBV19|TRBD2
TGTGCCAGTTGGGAATTACTAGCGGGAGCCAATGAGCAGTTCTTC
CASWELLAGANEQFF
>TRBJ2-5|few|TRBV7-6|NA
TGTGCCAGCAGCTTAACAGCCATCCGTGAGACCCAGTACTTC
CASSLTAIRETQYF
>TRBJ1-1|NA|TRBV18|NA
TGTGCCAGCTCACCAGTGAGGGGGACTGAAGCTTTCTTT
CASSPVRGTEAFF
>TRBJ1-5|NA|TRBV7-3|TRBD1
TGTGCCAGCAGCTTAGGAATACAGGGGACCCATCAGCCCCAGCATTTT
CASSLGIQGTHQPQHF
>TRBJ2-3|NA|TRBV19|TRBD2
TGTGCCAGTAGTTCTCTAGCGGACTACACAGATACGCAGTATTTT
CASSSLADYTDTQYF
>TRBJ1-5|NA|TRBV7-8|NA
TGTGCCAGCAGCTTCACAGATACCAATCAGCCCCAGCATTTT
CASSFTDTNQPQHF
>TRBJ1-5|few|TRBV28|NA
TGTGCCAGCAGTTTAGTGGGTCCGCCTCAGCCCCAGCATTTT
CASSLVGPPQPQHF
>TRBJ2-7|NA|TRBV27|NA
TGTGCCAGCAGCAGACTGCTGGGGGGACGATTTGACGAGCAGTACTTC
CASSRLLGGRFDEQYF
>TRBJ1-1|NA|TRBV7-9|TRBD1
TGTGCCAGCAGCCCGGGACAGCTTACTGAAGCTTTCTTT
CASSPGQLTEAFF
>TRBJ2-3|NA|TRBV6-6|NA
TGTGCCAGCAGCGCACCTTACAGGTCAGATACGCAGTATTTT
CASSAPYRSDTQYF
>TRBJ1-5|NA|TRBV11-3|TRBD1
TGTGCCAGACGAGTTAACAGGGGCCCACATAGCAATCAGCCCCAGCATTTT
CARRVNRGPHSNQPQHF
>TRBJ2-1|NA|TRBV4-1|NA
TGCGCCAGCAGCCAAGTGCCAAGCAATGAGCAGTTCTTC
CASSQVPSNEQFF
>TRBJ2-1|NA|TRBV4-2|NA
TGTGCCAGCAGCCAGGGAACTAGGGACCGTGAGCAGTTCTTC
CASSQGTRDREQFF
>TRBJ2-7|NA|TRBV9|TRBD2
TGTGCCAGCAGCATTAGCGGGAGGGAGTTGGGCGAGCAGTACTTC
CASSISGRELGEQYF
>TRBJ1-2|once|TRBV6-5|NA
TGTGCCAGCACCGTAGGGCAGAACTATGGCTACACCTTC
CASTVGQNYGYTF
>TRBJ1-1|once|TRBV30|NA
TGTGCCTGGAGTTATCGGGGGGCAGTGATGAACACTGAAGCTTTCTTT
CAWSYRGAVMNTEAFF
>TRBJ2-5|NA|TRBV5-6|NA
TGTGCCAGCAGCTTGGGGGCAGGGTCGGAGACCCAGTACTTC
CASSLGAGSETQYF
>TRBJ2-5|NA|TRBV30|NA
TGTGCCTGGAGTCCTATTAACGGCCAAGAGACCCAGTACTTC
CAWSPINGQETQYF
>TRBJ1-4|NA|TRBV19|TRBD1
TGTGCCAGTAGTACCCGACAGGGGGCTAATGAAAAACTGTTTTTT
CASSTRQGANEKLFF
>TRBJ2-7|NA|TRBV20-1|NA
TGCAGTGCACCGGGCCGATACGAGCAGTACTTC
CSAPGRYEQYF
>TRBJ2-2|NA|TRBV7-9|NA
TGTGCCAGCAGCCCTCCGAACAGTGAAGTCATGGAGCTGTTTTTT
CASSPPNSEVMELFF
>TRBJ2-7|NA|TRBV30|TRBD2
TGTGCCTGGAGTTGGAGCGGGAGGGCCGATGAGCAGTACTTC
CAWSWSGRADEQYF
>TRBJ1-2|NA|TRBV7-9|TRBD1
TGTGCCAGCAGCGTTGACAGGGGAAACTATGGCTACACCTTC
CASSVDRGNYGYTF
>TRBJ1-1|NA|TRBV28|NA
TGTGCCAGCAGTTTGGGCTCCACTGTTGAGGCTTTCTTT
CASSLGSTVEAFF
>TRBJ2-7|NA|TRBV19|TRBD2
TGTGCCAGTAGTAGGGGACTAGCGGGAGGCGAGCAGTACTTC
CASSRGLAGGEQYF